Below, 20 T cell receptor beta chains from the same sample are listed, as sequenced in a study of Ad26.COV2.S vaccination and SARS-CoV-2 variants. Described treatment: some 20 received Ad26.COV2.S at low or high dose, single or two shots; 5 received placebo; per-sample allocation not given. On day 63 after the first injection, vaccine and placebo recipients gave samples. TCRdb's copy holds only in-frame clones and misses some; the assay was immunoSEQ multiplex PCR. The sample lists roughly 680,000 clones; more than 70% were seen once. This specimen consisted of peripheral blood, obtained in a trial of Ad26.COV2.S vaccine versus placebo. These receptors were collected from a person aged 18-65 years who received the Ad26.COV2.S COVID-19 vaccine or a placebo.

This sequence joins TRBV7-2 and TRBJ2-7; 10 nucleotides agree with TRBD2. The CDR3 runs 15 residues. J was trimmed by 7 bases and V by 6 bases; bases with no gene match: 12. Germline V gene sequence: CDR1 SGHTA, CDR2 FQGNSA. The CDR3 loop reads CASSRTSGRAPEQYF. For the CDR3, the DNA is TGTGCCAGCAGTCGAACCAGCGGGAGGGCCCCTGAGCAGTACTTC.

The chain links TRBV12-5 to TRBJ1-6; no clear D. The CDR3 totals 14 residues. V gave up 1 base and J gave up 7 bases, with 8 bases separating them. The germline V gene encodes CDR1 LGHNT and CDR2 FRNRAP. CDR3 sequence reads: CASGLDSSNSPLHF. CDR3 coding DNA: TGTGCTAGTGGTTTGGACAGCTCAAATTCACCCCTCCACTTT.

Here the CDR3 DNA reads TGCGCCAGCAGTGAGTCGACTGCGGGGGGCAGTAAAGCTTTCTTT. It codes for CASSESTAGGSKAFF. This chain links TRBV10-1 with TRBJ1-1; D may be TRBD1 (6 bases). V was clipped by 0 bases and J by 9 bases, with 17 bases between them. From germline, CDR1 is WNHNN and CDR2 SYGVQD (reference sequence). There are 15 residues in the CDR3.

This clone was seen once. The chain is built from TRBV10-3 and TRBJ1-5, with TRBD1 matching 7 bases. The CDR3 has 13 residues. Per germline, CDR1 ENHRY and CDR2 SYGVKD. The V gene end was trimmed by 11 bases and the J gene end by 5 bases; junction bases not matched to a gene: 9. The CDR3 reads CASSEGAYQPQHF. The CDR3 nucleotides read TGTGCCTCTTCGGAGGGGGCTTATCAGCCCCAGCATTTT.

This chain uses TRBV27 with TRBJ2-7; D remains unclear. The CDR3 covers 11 residues. V was trimmed by 7 bases and J by 1 base, leaving 5 bases between them. Germline V gives CDR1 MNHEY, CDR2 SMNVEV (reference sequence). DNA of the CDR3: TGTGCCAGCATTGGATCCTACGAGCAGTACTTC. It encodes CASIGSYEQYF.

The V call is TRBV14, the J call TRBJ2-1; no firm D call. The CDR3 totals 11 residues. Trimming pared 4 bases from V and 8 bases from J, leaving 6 bases between. Germline assignment: CDR1 SGHDN and CDR2 FVKESK. The CDR3 protein is CASSPGDEQFF. In DNA, the CDR3 is TGTGCCAGCAGCCCTGGGGATGAGCAGTTCTTC.

This clone was seen a single time. This sequence joins TRBV29-1 and TRBJ2-7; D is perhaps TRBD1 (5 bases). The CDR3 contains 14 residues. Between the trimmed V and J ends, which lost 2 bases and 2 bases, there was a span of 13 bases. CDR1 SQVTM and CDR2 ANQGSEA come from the germline V gene. The chain's CDR3 is CSVEKVGAPYEQYF. As DNA, the CDR3 is TGCAGCGTTGAAAAGGTAGGGGCCCCCTACGAGCAGTACTTC.

CDR3 DNA: TGTGCCAGCAGTACCCAGGGAATAACGCAGTATTTT. Translating gives CASSTQGITQYF. The rearrangement uses TRBV6-5 and TRBJ2-3; possibly TRBD1 for D (5 bases). V lost 5 bases to trimming and J lost 9 bases, with 12 bases between them. This CDR3 spans 12 amino acids. The germline V gene has CDR1 MNHEY and CDR2 SVGAGI.

This sequence joins TRBV12-3 or TRBV12-4 and TRBJ2-3; TRBD2 agrees at 7 bases. The CDR3 extends over 13 amino acids. The ends lost 3 bases at V and 4 bases at J; junction bases unmatched: 1. The CDR3 sequence: CASSFLAADTQYF. Written as DNA, the CDR3 is TGTGCCAGCAGTTTCCTAGCGGCAGATACGCAGTATTTT.

As concerns this clone: At the DNA level, this CDR3 is encoded by other sequences in the same sample as well. The chain is built from TRBV6-2 or TRBV6-3 and TRBJ1-1; D call uncertain. Trimming left V 6 bases short and J 5 bases short, with 10 bases between. Germline V lookup: CDR1 MNHEY, CDR2 SVGEGT. The CDR3 is 12 residues long. The CDR3 DNA reads TGTGCCAGCAGCCCGGGAGGAACTGAAGCTTTCTTT. Its translation is CASSPGGTEAFF.

The rearrangement links TRBV6-5 to TRBJ1-3; D is perhaps TRBD1 (6 bases). Trimming took off 7 bases at V and 0 bases at J, with 10 bases between the two ends. The CDR3 is made up of 14 amino acids. Germline V CDR1 and CDR2: MNHEY, SVGAGI. The CDR3 nucleotides read TGTGCCAGCATTCAAGGGGGCTCTGGAAACACCATATATTTT. It encodes CASIQGGSGNTIYF.

The chain recombines TRBV12-3 or TRBV12-4 with TRBJ1-1; D possibly corresponds to TRBD1 (5 bases). The CDR3 contains 12 residues. V was pared by 5 bases and J by 7 bases, with 11 bases between. DNA for the CDR3: TGTGCCAGCAGTCTTTGGGGGAATGAAGCTTTCTTT. It specifies CASSLWGNEAFF.

The chain recombines TRBV7-3 with TRBJ2-2; D may correspond to TRBD1 or TRBD2 (5 bases each). The CDR3 is 15 amino acids. The V end was cut by 5 bases, the J end by 0 bases, with 10 bases between. Germline V CDR1 and CDR2: SGHTA, FQGTGA. Here the CDR3 DNA reads TGTGCCAGCAGCCGGGACCCAACGAACACCGGGGAGCTGTTTTTT. Residues: CASSRDPTNTGELFF.

V is TRBV29-1 and J is TRBJ1-2, with D maybe TRBD1 (6 bases). Trimming shortened V by 0 bases and J by 4 bases, and 12 bases separated the two germline ends. The CDR3 extends over 14 amino acids. The germline V gene has CDR1 SQVTM and CDR2 ANQGSEA. The CDR3 spells CSVEEGGGGYGYTF. CDR3 nucleotide sequence: TGCAGCGTTGAAGAGGGCGGGGGCGGCTATGGCTACACCTTC.

This chain links TRBV29-1 with TRBJ2-2; D not resolved. The germline V and J ends were trimmed by 4 bases and 6 bases, with 9 bases remaining between them. The germline V gene encodes CDR1 SQVTM and CDR2 ANQGSEA. CDR3 length equals 12 residues. The CDR3 is CSVVPSPGELFF. The CDR3 nucleotides are TGCAGCGTTGTTCCCTCCCCCGGGGAGCTGTTTTTT.

About this clone: At one end, the junction sequence differs from germline, possibly due to a read error. This chain joins TRBV24-1 and TRBJ2-2, with D uncertain. CDR3 size: 12 residues. Germline-derived CDR1 and CDR2 are KGHDR and SFDVKD. CDR3 sequence: CATNQNTGELFF. The CDR3 bases are TGTGCTACCAACCAGAACACCGGGGAGCTGTTTTTT.

This sequence joins TRBV12-5 and TRBJ2-5, with D perhaps TRBD1 or TRBD2 (5 bases each). The ends were cut back, 3 bases at V and 4 bases at J, with 6 bases in the middle. The CDR3 extends over 12 amino acids. Germline loops: CDR1 LGHNT, CDR2 FRNRAP. CDR3 DNA: TGTGCTAGTGGTTTTGGGGGAGAGACCCAGTACTTC. Translating gives CASGFGGETQYF.

The chain joins TRBV5-4 to TRBJ2-2, with a possible D match to TRBD2 (6 bases). The germline V and J ends were trimmed by 3 bases and 7 bases, with 22 bases remaining between them. The germline CDR1 and CDR2 sequences are SGHNT and YYREEE (reference sequence). This CDR3 contains 17 residues. DNA of the CDR3: TGTGCCAGCAGCTCCGCTAACCATGGGGGGTCGGGCGGGGAGCTGTTTTTT. Encoded protein: CASSSANHGGSGGELFF.

This rearrangement joins TRBV5-4 to TRBJ2-3; no clear D gene. Germline CDR1 reads SGHNT; CDR2 reads YYREEE (reference sequence). With 4 bases removed from V and 2 bases from J, the gap between germline ends came to 8 bases. The CDR3 consists of 13 residues. CDR3 amino acids: CASSLDPTDTQYF. In nucleotides, the CDR3 is TGTGCCAGCAGCCTCGACCCCACAGATACGCAGTATTTT.

The chain combines TRBV10-1 with TRBJ2-1, with D perhaps matching TRBD1 (6 bases). The CDR3 consists of 14 residues. From germline, CDR1 is WNHNN and CDR2 SYGVQD (reference sequence). Trimming pared 5 bases from V and 6 bases from J, leaving 14 bases between. The CDR3 bases are TGCGCCAGCAGTAAAAGCCTGGACAGCAATGAGCAGTTCTTC. Translating it yields CASSKSLDSNEQFF.